This record looks at one T cell receptor (beta chain) sequence and its context. Its antigen has not been determined. No base quality values were provided; no much bigger clone lies one nucleotide off. This record comes from a study of PD-1 blockade in classical Hodgkin lymphoma (dated by TCRdb to 2019 to 2021). Background on the whole study: To define a peripheral blood immune signature of response to PD-1 blockade in classical Hodgkin lymphoma, the study combined TCR beta sequencing with CyTOF. Study-wide findings and limitations: Baseline TCR diversity was reported to be lower in newly diagnosed patients than in healthy donors, and even lower in relapsed/refractory patients. The study covered only a single clinical trial cohort, and the causes of the repertoire differences, possibly disease activity or prior therapy, were still not defined.

The Qiagen DNeasy kit was used to extract genomic DNA from unsorted PBMCs and from the negatively selected CD4+ and CD8+ fractions. Amplification of TCR beta CDR3 regions was done by immunoSEQ multiplex PCR with primers that anneal to V and J segments. Amplification bias was minimized using a synthetic immune receptor repertoire, and residual bias was removed computationally after sequencing. The original pipeline was this. Custom Python scripts were used to quantify repertoire diversity as the Shannon entropy index. Unsorted, CD4+ and CD8+ repertoires were examined separately, except in combined analyses, for which CD4+ and CD8+ sequences were merged in silico. In its TCRdb copy, this immuneACCESS table keeps in-frame sequences only and misses some clones. Where compared with another copy, unresolved V genes explain less than half of these, and the others have no known cause. The V and J calls and clone size come from that table; D and trimming were worked out from the DNA. A total of 20,000 to 25,000 clones appear in this sample, roughly 89% of them only once. About 0.25% of the sample comes from the top ten.

Interpreted using the paper, the time point label stands for: newly diagnosed, previously untreated cHL patient sample. CD4+ T cells were purified from thawed PBMCs by magnetic negative selection with a Miltenyi CD4+ T cell isolation kit. As a comparison group for the relapsed/refractory trial patients, PBMCs from patients with newly diagnosed, previously untreated classical Hodgkin lymphoma were sequenced. Peripheral blood was collected in 8 mL Vacutainer Cell Preparation Tubes, from which PBMCs were isolated by centrifugation and then cryopreserved. Purified CD4+ and CD8+ fractions were prepared only for cases where an additional PBMC sample was available. Magnetically labelled cells were removed on LS columns in a quadroMACS separator, and the flow-through was collected as the purified fraction. The CDR3 contains 15 residues, cysteine and phenylalanine counted. The retained sequence is limited to the CDR3, 45 bases, with the frame set at the first base. Cut back by 0 bases and 5 bases, the V and J ends lie 13 bases apart. Sequences LNHNV (CDR1) and YYDKDF (CDR2) are obtained from the germline V gene (reference sequence).

Input material: CD4+ T cells from blood. The chain employs TRBV15 and TRBJ1-1; D gene: possibly TRBD1, on 6 matching bases. This receptor was obtained from a human donor with classical Hodgkin lymphoma. The nucleotide sequence reads TGTGCCACCAGCAGAGATGGCAGGGGATGGACTGAAGCTTTCTTT. Its protein product is CATSRDGRGWTEAFF. The CDR3 plus the reference TRBV15 and TRBJ1-1 genes for the other parts give the full variable domain: DAMVIQNPRYQVTQFGKPVTLSCSQTLNHNVMYWYQQKSSQAPKLLFHYYDKDFNNEADTPDNFQSRRPNTSFCFLDIRSPGLGDTAMYLCATSRDGRGWTEAFFGQGTRLTVV.